This TCR beta chain was identified during a study of somatic mutations in cytotoxic T cells in rheumatoid arthritis. About the research overall: Flow sorting of some V beta antibody-stained T cells reached nearly 100% purity, with V beta1+ cells also TCRB-sequenced.

This clone is deemed medium-sized. Germline CDR1 SGHVS, CDR2 FQNEAQ. The ends were cut back, 1 base at V and 0 bases at J, with 7 bases in the middle. The CDR3 runs to 14 residues. Profiled with immunoSEQ multiplex PCR; TCRdb holds only in-frame clones, not every one. In the table there are about 18,000 clones, about 70% of which are singletons. The specimen sequenced was CD8+ T cells sorted from blood. This chain joins TRBV7-8 and TRBJ2-7; D remains ambiguous. This TCR was recovered from an adult with rheumatoid arthritis. The DNA of the CDR3 is TGTGCCAGCAGCTTAGGCGGTTACTCCTACGAGCAGTACTTC. Its protein product is CASSLGGYSYEQYF.